Below, 14 T cell receptor beta chains from the same sample are listed, as sequenced in a study of OX40 agonist ivuxolimab in advanced cancers. Generated by immunoSEQ multiplex PCR, the TCRdb table keeps only in-frame clones and is missing some. The sample includes 75,000 to 90,000 clones, 70% to 90% of them seen just once. This specimen was CD4+ or CD8+ T cells sorted from blood, taken in a trial of the OX40 agonist ivuxolimab. The receptor set was obtained from an adult with an advanced solid tumor such as melanoma, head and neck, liver or kidney cancer.

The V and J genes are TRBV7-9 and TRBJ2-5, with 8 positions matching TRBD1. The CDR3 runs to 15 residues. V gave up 3 bases and J gave up 1 base; unmatched junction bases: 4. Germline V CDR1 and CDR2: SEHNR, FQNEAQ (reference sequence). The CDR3 DNA sequence: TGTGCCAGCAGCTTCGGACAGGGCCTCCAAGAGACCCAGTACTTC. Translated: CASSFGQGLQETQYF.

The chain carries TRBV18 and TRBJ2-3, with TRBD2 matching over 7 bases. The CDR3 has 15 residues. CDR1 KGHSH and CDR2 LQKENI come from the germline V gene. V shed 1 base, J shed 3 bases, and the junction held 4 bases outside the gene matches. The CDR3 DNA reads as TGTGCCAGCTCACCACGGGTCGGGGGGACAGATACGCAGTATTTT. It encodes CASSPRVGGTDTQYF.

This clone showed up just a few times. The V gene is TRBV6-1, the J gene TRBJ2-1, with 9 bases fitting TRBD2. In germline, CDR1 is MNHNS, CDR2 SASEGT. The CDR3 totals 15 residues. V shed 10 bases, J shed 3 bases, and the junction held 10 bases outside the gene matches. CDR3 region: CANSLAGEGYNEQFF. Written as DNA, the CDR3 is TGTGCCAACTCCTTAGCGGGAGAAGGCTACAATGAGCAGTTCTTC.

This chain uses TRBV23-1 with TRBJ1-5; 7 nucleotides match TRBD1. TRBV23-1 is recorded as an ORF, its role being uncertain. With 9 bases clipped from V and 9 bases from J, the junction kept 17 bases outside the gene matches. CDR3 length: 15 amino acids. For the CDR3, the DNA is TGCGCCAGACGCCCCCCCAGGGGGGGACCTTGGCCCCAGCATTTT. It specifies CARRPPRGGPWPQHF.

J is TRBJ2-5 and V is TRBV4-2, with 8 bases that match TRBD2. This CDR3 comprises 15 residues. Unmatched junction bases numbered 2, after V lost 0 bases and J lost 2 bases. Germline CDR1 LGHNA, CDR2 YNFKEQ. The CDR3 is CASSQEIAGQETQYF. The CDR3 region has the DNA TGTGCCAGCAGCCAAGAAATAGCGGGACAAGAGACCCAGTACTTC.

V and J are TRBV27 and TRBJ1-6; a possible D gene is TRBD1 (6 bases). This CDR3 comprises 13 residues. Germline V gene lookup returns CDR1 MNHEY and CDR2 SMNVEV (reference sequence). V was pared by 7 bases and J by 7 bases, with 11 bases between. The CDR3 nucleotides are TGTGCCAGCACACAGGGTGGCAATTCACCCCTCCACTTT. Translating gives CASTQGGNSPLHF.

The chain employs TRBV7-9 and TRBJ1-2, with D maybe TRBD1 (5 bases). The CDR3 consists of 12 residues. CDR1 is SEHNR, CDR2 FQNEAQ, per germline (reference sequence). V gave up 3 bases and J gave up 7 bases, with 9 bases separating them. The CDR3 sequence is CASSFREFGYTF. In DNA, the CDR3 is TGTGCCAGCAGCTTCAGGGAGTTTGGCTACACCTTC.

The CDR3 bases are TGTGCCAGCAGTGAATGGTGGAAACCCAATGAGCAGTTCTTC. Encoded protein: CASSEWWKPNEQFF. The chain has TRBV2 and TRBJ2-1; the D is unclear. This CDR3 has 14 amino acids. With 2 bases removed from V and 6 bases from J, the gap between germline ends came to 11 bases. The germline V gene has CDR1 SNHLY and CDR2 FYNNEI.

This clone was found a few times. The genes are TRBV7-8 and TRBJ2-7; 7 bases fit TRBD2. The CDR3 spans 14 residues. Germline V gene lookup returns CDR1 SGHVS and CDR2 FQNEAQ. With V trimmed by 5 bases and J by 5 bases, 9 bases remained unmatched. The CDR3 reads CASSPVRGEHEQYF. The CDR3 coding sequence is TGTGCCAGCAGCCCCGTTCGGGGGGAGCACGAGCAGTACTTC.

The chain has TRBV5-8 and TRBJ2-7; D ambiguous. From germline, CDR1 is SGHTS and CDR2 YDEGEE. The CDR3 totals 15 residues. The V gene lost 2 bases and the J gene lost 9 bases, with 21 bases spanning the gap. This CDR3 is CASSLAVSYSIGQYF. Written as DNA, the CDR3 is TGTGCCAGCAGCTTAGCAGTATCCTACTCTATCGGGCAGTACTTC.

The chain employs TRBV27 and TRBJ2-4; 7 nucleotides agree with TRBD1. V shed 6 bases, J shed 12 bases, and the junction held 8 bases outside the gene matches. This CDR3 has 12 residues. In germline, CDR1 is MNHEY, CDR2 SMNVEV (reference sequence). The CDR3 loop reads CASSRDRLPQYF. The CDR3 DNA reads TGTGCCAGCAGCCGGGACAGACTGCCTCAGTACTTC.

This clone showed up just once. The chain uses TRBV5-1 and TRBJ2-7, with D perhaps given as TRBD1 or TRBD2 (5 bases each). Trimming shortened V by 4 bases and J by 6 bases, and 17 bases separated the two germline ends. Germline V lookup: CDR1 SGHRS, CDR2 YFSETQ. This CDR3 has 14 amino acids. CDR3 bases: TGCGCCAGCAGCCCCGGGACCTGGGGAAGCGAGCAGTACTTC. It is translated as CASSPGTWGSEQYF.

The chain joins TRBV4-1 to TRBJ2-7, with unresolved D. The CDR3 sequence is 15 residues long. The ends were cut back, 0 bases at V and 3 bases at J, with 12 bases in the middle. Per the germline V gene, CDR1 is MGHRA and CDR2 is YSYEKL. This CDR3 reads CASSQDRGLIYEQYF. DNA of the CDR3: TGCGCCAGCAGCCAAGATCGCGGCTTAATCTACGAGCAGTACTTC.

The chain combines TRBV5-5 with TRBJ2-7; D perhaps matches TRBD2 (6 bases). Trimming took off 0 bases at V and 3 bases at J, with 10 bases between the two ends. Germline V gives CDR1 SGHKS, CDR2 YYEKEE (reference sequence). The CDR3 is 14 amino acids. CDR3 sequence: CASSLVGGLYEQYF. DNA for the CDR3: TGTGCCAGCAGCTTGGTGGGGGGACTCTACGAGCAGTACTTC.